Listed below are T cell receptor beta chains from one sample, sequenced in a study of cytomegalovirus exposure and HLA in healthy donors. Profiled with immunoSEQ multiplex PCR; TCRdb holds only in-frame clones, not every one. Here the sample spans about 160,000 clones, more than 75% being singletons. What was sequenced was PBMCs. The origin of the receptors is a girl aged 2-10 years in good health and CMV-seropositive. Each CDR3 is given with its conserved first and last residue. The D gene is left open where the match is weak. The size of a clone is reported for some rows only, either as once, few or many, or as a class for expanded clones.

cdr3_aa: CASRETSGGSYEQYF
cdr3_nt: TGTGCCAGCAGGGAGACTAGCGGGGGATCCTACGAGCAGTACTTC
v_call: TRBV28
j_call: TRBJ2-7
cdr3_length: 15
clone_size: .
d_call: TRBD2

cdr3_aa: CASSSPSGSKSEQYF
cdr3_nt: TGTGCCAGCAGCTCGCCCAGCGGGAGTAAAAGCGAGCAGTACTTC
v_call: TRBV7-9
j_call: TRBJ2-7
cdr3_length: 15
clone_size: .
d_call: TRBD2

cdr3_aa: CATLSNEKLFF
cdr3_nt: TGTGCCACCCTCTCTAATGAAAAACTGTTTTTT
v_call: TRBV6-1
j_call: TRBJ1-4
cdr3_length: 11
clone_size: few
d_call: .

cdr3_aa: CASSIDSEGAYEQYF
cdr3_nt: TGTGCCAGCTCGATAGACAGCGAAGGCGCCTACGAGCAGTACTTC
v_call: TRBV6-1
j_call: TRBJ2-7
cdr3_length: 15
clone_size: .
d_call: .

cdr3_aa: CASSQDPLGLNTEAFF
cdr3_nt: TGCGCCAGCAGCCAAGATCCCCTGGGCTTGAACACTGAAGCTTTCTTT
v_call: TRBV4-1
j_call: TRBJ1-1
cdr3_length: 16
clone_size: .
d_call: .

cdr3_aa: CASRSDSYNQPQHF
cdr3_nt: TGTGCCAGTAGGTCGGACAGTTACAATCAGCCCCAGCATTTT
v_call: TRBV19
j_call: TRBJ1-5
cdr3_length: 14
clone_size: .
d_call: .

cdr3_aa: CSVEDGGSNQPQHF
cdr3_nt: TGCAGCGTTGAAGATGGCGGTAGCAATCAGCCCCAGCATTTT
v_call: TRBV29-1
j_call: TRBJ1-5
cdr3_length: 14
clone_size: .
d_call: .

cdr3_aa: CASSPTESIPYNEQFF
cdr3_nt: TGTGCCAGCTCACCCACCGAGAGTATCCCCTACAATGAGCAGTTCTTC
v_call: TRBV18
j_call: TRBJ2-1
cdr3_length: 16
clone_size: .
d_call: .

cdr3_aa: CASSQGGFQGPHEQYF
cdr3_nt: TGCGCCAGCAGCCAAGGTGGATTCCAGGGCCCCCACGAGCAGTACTTC
v_call: TRBV4-1
j_call: TRBJ2-7
cdr3_length: 16
clone_size: .
d_call: .

cdr3_aa: CASSFGLAGENEQFF
cdr3_nt: TGTGCCAGCAGCTTTGGTCTAGCGGGAGAAAATGAGCAGTTCTTC
v_call: TRBV5-4
j_call: TRBJ2-1
cdr3_length: 15
clone_size: .
d_call: TRBD2

cdr3_aa: CASTPRGHTNTEAFF
cdr3_nt: TGTGCCAGCACCCCCAGGGGGCACACGAACACTGAAGCTTTCTTT
v_call: TRBV7-8
j_call: TRBJ1-1
cdr3_length: 15
clone_size: once
d_call: TRBD1

cdr3_aa: CASSRRGGVQETQYF
cdr3_nt: TGTGCCAGCTCCCGGAGAGGGGGCGTCCAAGAGACCCAGTACTTC
v_call: TRBV9
j_call: TRBJ2-5
cdr3_length: 15
clone_size: .
d_call: TRBD1

cdr3_aa: CSVVGQGSRYEQYF
cdr3_nt: TGCAGCGTTGTTGGACAGGGTTCACGCTACGAGCAGTACTTC
v_call: TRBV29-1
j_call: TRBJ2-7
cdr3_length: 14
clone_size: .
d_call: TRBD1

cdr3_aa: CAWTSLRNSPLHF
cdr3_nt: TGTGCCTGGACGAGCCTGAGAAATTCACCCCTCCACTTT
v_call: TRBV30
j_call: TRBJ1-6
cdr3_length: 13
clone_size: .
d_call: .

cdr3_aa: CAWSVALRPDTQYF
cdr3_nt: TGTGCCTGGAGTGTAGCTCTCCGCCCAGATACGCAGTATTTT
v_call: TRBV30
j_call: TRBJ2-3
cdr3_length: 14
clone_size: .
d_call: .

cdr3_aa: CASSLKGRDYGYTF
cdr3_nt: TGTGCCAGCAGTTTAAAAGGGAGGGACTATGGCTACACCTTC
v_call: TRBV28
j_call: TRBJ1-2
cdr3_length: 14
clone_size: once
d_call: .

cdr3_aa: CASSVTSGAYNEQFF
cdr3_nt: TGTGCCAGCAGCGTGACTAGCGGGGCTTACAATGAGCAGTTCTTC
v_call: TRBV6-4
j_call: TRBJ2-1
cdr3_length: 15
clone_size: few
d_call: TRBD2

cdr3_aa: CASSEGLATWTGELFF
cdr3_nt: TGTGCCAGCAGTGAAGGACTAGCTACATGGACCGGGGAGCTGTTTTTT
v_call: TRBV2
j_call: TRBJ2-2
cdr3_length: 16
clone_size: .
d_call: TRBD2

cdr3_aa: CASSSPRDQPQHF
cdr3_nt: TGTGCCAGCAGCTCACCGAGAGATCAGCCCCAGCATTTT
v_call: TRBV7-9
j_call: TRBJ1-5
cdr3_length: 13
clone_size: .
d_call: .

cdr3_aa: CASSHPEGQSSYEQYF
cdr3_nt: TGCGCCAGCAGCCATCCAGAGGGACAGAGCTCCTACGAGCAGTACTTC
v_call: TRBV4-1
j_call: TRBJ2-7
cdr3_length: 16
clone_size: .
d_call: TRBD1

cdr3_aa: CASSLVAAVRTKVTGELFF
cdr3_nt: TGTGCCAGCAGCTTAGTGGCAGCCGTCAGGACTAAGGTCACCGGGGAGCTGTTTTTT
v_call: TRBV11-2
j_call: TRBJ2-2
cdr3_length: 19
clone_size: once
d_call: .

cdr3_aa: CASSARYSSGGTDTQYF
cdr3_nt: TGTGCCAGCAGCGCCCGTTACTCTAGCGGGGGCACAGATACGCAGTATTTT
v_call: TRBV7-2
j_call: TRBJ2-3
cdr3_length: 17
clone_size: .
d_call: TRBD2

cdr3_aa: CASSSGSEQFF
cdr3_nt: TGTGCCAGCAGTAGCGGGAGCGAGCAGTTCTTC
v_call: TRBV6-6
j_call: TRBJ2-1
cdr3_length: 11
clone_size: .
d_call: TRBD2

cdr3_aa: CASSLTGPYEQYF
cdr3_nt: TGTGCCAGCAGTTTGACAGGACCCTACGAGCAGTACTTC
v_call: TRBV28
j_call: TRBJ2-7
cdr3_length: 13
clone_size: .
d_call: .

cdr3_aa: CASTRGAEAFF
cdr3_nt: TGTGCCAGTACACGAGGCGCTGAAGCTTTCTTT
v_call: TRBV19
j_call: TRBJ1-1
cdr3_length: 11
clone_size: .
d_call: .

cdr3_aa: CASSLRRPGQSRYGYTF
cdr3_nt: TGTGCCAGCAGTCTCCGACGTCCGGGACAGTCGCGCTATGGCTACACCTTC
v_call: TRBV27
j_call: TRBJ1-2
cdr3_length: 17
clone_size: .
d_call: TRBD1

cdr3_aa: CAWSVLAGVTDAETQYF
cdr3_nt: TGTGCCTGGAGTGTACTAGCGGGAGTAACGGATGCAGAGACCCAGTACTTC
v_call: TRBV30
j_call: TRBJ2-5
cdr3_length: 17
clone_size: .
d_call: TRBD2

cdr3_aa: CATSRTGLYNSPLHF
cdr3_nt: TGTGCCACCAGTCGAACGGGACTGTATAATTCACCCCTCCACTTT
v_call: TRBV15
j_call: TRBJ1-6
cdr3_length: 15
clone_size: .
d_call: .

cdr3_aa: CASSSLGLAGIYYEQYF
cdr3_nt: TGCGCCAGCAGCTCCCTCGGACTAGCGGGCATCTATTACGAGCAGTACTTC
v_call: TRBV5-1
j_call: TRBJ2-7
cdr3_length: 17
clone_size: .
d_call: TRBD2

cdr3_aa: CATKGGAATNEKLFF
cdr3_nt: TGTGCCACCAAGGGAGGGGCCGCAACTAATGAAAAACTGTTTTTT
v_call: TRBV2
j_call: TRBJ1-4
cdr3_length: 15
clone_size: .
d_call: .

cdr3_aa: CSAPSNTEAFF
cdr3_nt: TGCAGTGCTCCCAGTAACACTGAAGCTTTCTTT
v_call: TRBV20-1
j_call: TRBJ1-1
cdr3_length: 11
clone_size: .
d_call: .

cdr3_aa: CASSQVVFTYNEQFF
cdr3_nt: TGCGCCAGCAGCCAAGTTGTGTTTACCTACAATGAGCAGTTCTTC
v_call: TRBV4-1
j_call: TRBJ2-1
cdr3_length: 15
clone_size: .
d_call: .

cdr3_aa: CASRTGSWEPQHF
cdr3_nt: TGTGCCAGCAGAACAGGGAGCTGGGAGCCCCAGCATTTT
v_call: TRBV27
j_call: TRBJ1-5
cdr3_length: 13
clone_size: .
d_call: .

cdr3_aa: CASSATSGGGYEQYF
cdr3_nt: TGTGCCAGCAGCGCCACTAGCGGGGGGGGCTACGAGCAGTACTTC
v_call: TRBV13
j_call: TRBJ2-7
cdr3_length: 15
clone_size: .
d_call: TRBD2

cdr3_aa: CASSPGGRGQPQHF
cdr3_nt: TGTGCCAGCAGTCCGGGGGGACGCGGCCAGCCCCAGCATTTT
v_call: TRBV27
j_call: TRBJ1-5
cdr3_length: 14
clone_size: .
d_call: .

cdr3_aa: CASSVPLAGGETQYF
cdr3_nt: TGCGCCAGCAGTGTACCGCTAGCGGGAGGGGAGACCCAGTACTTC
v_call: TRBV10-2
j_call: TRBJ2-5
cdr3_length: 15
clone_size: .
d_call: TRBD2

cdr3_aa: CATSTRESNYNEQFF
cdr3_nt: TGTGCCACCAGTACGAGGGAAAGCAACTACAATGAGCAGTTCTTC
v_call: TRBV15
j_call: TRBJ2-1
cdr3_length: 15
clone_size: .
d_call: .

cdr3_aa: CASSFVAGRYNEQFF
cdr3_nt: TGTGCCAGCAGCTTCGTAGCGGGTCGCTACAATGAGCAGTTCTTC
v_call: TRBV11-2
j_call: TRBJ2-1
cdr3_length: 15
clone_size: .
d_call: TRBD2

cdr3_aa: CASSDLSGYEQYF
cdr3_nt: TGTGCCAGCAGTGACCTGAGTGGCTACGAGCAGTACTTC
v_call: TRBV2
j_call: TRBJ2-7
cdr3_length: 13
clone_size: .
d_call: .

cdr3_aa: CASSIGLAGVDNEQFF
cdr3_nt: TGTGCCAGCAGTATAGGACTAGCGGGAGTAGATAATGAGCAGTTCTTC
v_call: TRBV28
j_call: TRBJ2-1
cdr3_length: 16
clone_size: .
d_call: TRBD2

cdr3_aa: CGHLGGAQDTEAFF
cdr3_nt: TGTGGCCATCTAGGGGGGGCGCAGGACACTGAAGCTTTCTTT
v_call: TRBV28
j_call: TRBJ1-1
cdr3_length: 14
clone_size: few
d_call: .

cdr3_aa: CASRTIRVHEQYF
cdr3_nt: TGTGCCAGCAGGACTATCCGAGTCCACGAGCAGTACTTC
v_call: TRBV2
j_call: TRBJ2-7
cdr3_length: 13
clone_size: .
d_call: .